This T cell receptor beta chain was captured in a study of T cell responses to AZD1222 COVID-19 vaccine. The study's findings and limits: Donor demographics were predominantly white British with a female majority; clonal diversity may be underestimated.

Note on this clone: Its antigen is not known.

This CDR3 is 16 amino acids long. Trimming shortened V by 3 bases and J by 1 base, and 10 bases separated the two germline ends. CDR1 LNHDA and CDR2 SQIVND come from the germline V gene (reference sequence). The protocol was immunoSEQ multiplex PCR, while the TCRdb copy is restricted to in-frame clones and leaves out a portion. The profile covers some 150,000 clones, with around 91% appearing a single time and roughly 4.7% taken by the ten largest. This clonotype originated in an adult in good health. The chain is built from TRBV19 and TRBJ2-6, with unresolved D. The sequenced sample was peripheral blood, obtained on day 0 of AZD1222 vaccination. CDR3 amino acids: CASSISGYSGANVLTF. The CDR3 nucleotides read TGTGCCAGTAGTATCTCCGGTTATTCTGGGGCCAACGTCCTGACTTTC.